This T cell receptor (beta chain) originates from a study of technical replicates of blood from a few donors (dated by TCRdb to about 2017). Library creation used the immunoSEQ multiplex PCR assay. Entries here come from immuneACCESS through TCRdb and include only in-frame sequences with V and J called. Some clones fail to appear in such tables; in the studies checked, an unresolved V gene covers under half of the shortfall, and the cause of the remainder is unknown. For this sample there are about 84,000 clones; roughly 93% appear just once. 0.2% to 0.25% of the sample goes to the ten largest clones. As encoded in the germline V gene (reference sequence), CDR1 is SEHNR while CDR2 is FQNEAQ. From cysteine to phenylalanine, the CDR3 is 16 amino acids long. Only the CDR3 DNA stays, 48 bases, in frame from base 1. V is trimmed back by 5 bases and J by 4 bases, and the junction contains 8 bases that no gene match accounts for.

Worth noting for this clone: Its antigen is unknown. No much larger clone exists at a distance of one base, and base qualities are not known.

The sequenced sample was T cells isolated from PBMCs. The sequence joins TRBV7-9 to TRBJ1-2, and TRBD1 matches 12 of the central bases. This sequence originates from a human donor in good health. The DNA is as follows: TGTGCCAGCAGCGACCGGGACAGGGGGCCCAGCTATGGCTACACCTTC. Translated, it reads CASSDRDRGPSYGYTF.